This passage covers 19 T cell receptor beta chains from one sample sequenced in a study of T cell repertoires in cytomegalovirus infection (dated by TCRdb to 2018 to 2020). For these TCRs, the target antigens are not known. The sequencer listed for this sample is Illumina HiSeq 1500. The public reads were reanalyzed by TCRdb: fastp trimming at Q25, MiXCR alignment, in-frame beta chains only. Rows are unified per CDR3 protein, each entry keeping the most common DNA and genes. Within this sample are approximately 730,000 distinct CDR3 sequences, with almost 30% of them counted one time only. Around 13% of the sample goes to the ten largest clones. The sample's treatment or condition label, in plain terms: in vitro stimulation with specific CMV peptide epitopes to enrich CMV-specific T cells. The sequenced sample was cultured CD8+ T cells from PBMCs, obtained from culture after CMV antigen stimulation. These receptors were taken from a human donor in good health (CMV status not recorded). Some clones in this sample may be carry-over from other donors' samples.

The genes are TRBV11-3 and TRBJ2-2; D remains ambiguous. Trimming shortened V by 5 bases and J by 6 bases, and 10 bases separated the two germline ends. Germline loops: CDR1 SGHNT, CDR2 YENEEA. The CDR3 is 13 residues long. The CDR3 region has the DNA TGTGCCAGCAGCGTCGCACCTTCCGGGGAGCTGTTTTTT. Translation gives CASSVAPSGELFF. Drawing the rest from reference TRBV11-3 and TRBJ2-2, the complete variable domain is EAGVVQSPRYKIIEKKQPVAFWCNPISGHNTLYWYLQNLGQGPELLIRYENEEAVDDSQLPKDRFSAERLKGVDSTLKIQPAELGDSAVYLCASSVAPSGELFFGEGSRLTVL.

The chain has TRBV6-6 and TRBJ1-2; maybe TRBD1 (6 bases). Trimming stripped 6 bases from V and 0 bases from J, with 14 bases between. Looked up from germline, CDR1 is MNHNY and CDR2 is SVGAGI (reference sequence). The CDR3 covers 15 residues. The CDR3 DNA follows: TGTGCCAGCAGAGAGGACAGCCGTACTAACTATGGCTACACCTTC. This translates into CASREDSRTNYGYTF.

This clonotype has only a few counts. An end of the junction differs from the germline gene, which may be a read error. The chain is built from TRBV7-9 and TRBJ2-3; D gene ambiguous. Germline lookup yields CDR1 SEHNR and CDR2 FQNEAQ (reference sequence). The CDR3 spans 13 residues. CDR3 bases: TGTGCCAGCAGGGACCTTCGTATAGAGTTGGATCTTTTT. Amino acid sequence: CASRDLRIELDLF.

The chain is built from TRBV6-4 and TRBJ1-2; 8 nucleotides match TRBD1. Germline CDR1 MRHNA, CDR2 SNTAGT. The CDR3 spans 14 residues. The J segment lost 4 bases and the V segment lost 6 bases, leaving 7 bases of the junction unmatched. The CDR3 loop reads CASSQTGAAYGYTF. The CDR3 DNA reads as TGTGCCAGCAGCCAGACAGGGGCGGCCTATGGCTACACCTTC.

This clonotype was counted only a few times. CDR3 DNA: TGCGCCAGCAGCGGGGGAATCGGGTTGTCTGGGGCCAACGTCCTGACTTTC. The encoded protein is CASSGGIGLSGANVLTF. The chain combines TRBV10-2 with TRBJ2-6; tentatively, D is TRBD2 (6 bases). Trimming shortened V by 6 bases and J by 1 base, and 16 bases separated the two germline ends. This CDR3 is built from 17 residues. Per germline, CDR1 WSHSY and CDR2 SAAADI.

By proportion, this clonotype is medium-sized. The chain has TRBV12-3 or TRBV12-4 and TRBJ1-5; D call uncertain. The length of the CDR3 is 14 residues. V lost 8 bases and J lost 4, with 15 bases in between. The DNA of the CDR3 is TGTGCCAGCGCCGAAGGACGTTCGAATCAGCCCCAGCATTTT. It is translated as CASAEGRSNQPQHF.

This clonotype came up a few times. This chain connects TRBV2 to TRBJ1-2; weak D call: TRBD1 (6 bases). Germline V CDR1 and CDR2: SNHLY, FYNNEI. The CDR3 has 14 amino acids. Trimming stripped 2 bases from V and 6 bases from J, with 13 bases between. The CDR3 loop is CASSEWGAADGYTF. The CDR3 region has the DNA TGTGCCAGCAGTGAATGGGGGGCAGCGGATGGCTACACCTTC.

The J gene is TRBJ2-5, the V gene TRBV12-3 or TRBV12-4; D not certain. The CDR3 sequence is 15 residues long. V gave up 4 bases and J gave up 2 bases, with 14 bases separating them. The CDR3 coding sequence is TGTGCCAGCAGTTCGGATGAGACACCTCAAGAGACCCAGTACTTC. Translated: CASSSDETPQETQYF.

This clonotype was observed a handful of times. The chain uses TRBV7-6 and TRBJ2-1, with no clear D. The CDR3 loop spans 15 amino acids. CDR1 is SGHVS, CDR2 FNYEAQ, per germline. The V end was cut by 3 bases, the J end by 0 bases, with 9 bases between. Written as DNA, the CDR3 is TGTGCCAGCAGCTTGACTCCTCGCTCCTACAATGAGCAGTTCTTC. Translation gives CASSLTPRSYNEQFF.

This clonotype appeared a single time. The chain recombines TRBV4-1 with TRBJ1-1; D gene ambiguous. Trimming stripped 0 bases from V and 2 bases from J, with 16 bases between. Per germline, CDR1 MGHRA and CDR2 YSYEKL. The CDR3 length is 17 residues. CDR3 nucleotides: TGCGCCAGCAGCCAAGAGAGATTACTCGGTGAAAACACTGAAGCTTTCTTT. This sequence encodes CASSQERLLGENTEAFF.

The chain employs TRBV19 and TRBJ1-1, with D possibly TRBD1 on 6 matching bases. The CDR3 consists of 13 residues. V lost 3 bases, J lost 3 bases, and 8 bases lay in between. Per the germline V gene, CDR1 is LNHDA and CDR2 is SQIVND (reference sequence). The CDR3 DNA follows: TGTGCCAGTAGTATCTCAGGGGACACTGAAGCTTTCTTT. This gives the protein CASSISGDTEAFF.

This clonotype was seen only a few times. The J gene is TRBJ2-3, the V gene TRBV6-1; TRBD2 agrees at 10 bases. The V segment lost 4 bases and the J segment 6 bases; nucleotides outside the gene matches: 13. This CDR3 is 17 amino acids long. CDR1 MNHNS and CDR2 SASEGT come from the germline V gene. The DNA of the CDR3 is TGTGCCAGCAGTGGATATTTTAGCGGGGGGCCCGGGGATACGCAGTATTTT. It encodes CASSGYFSGGPGDTQYF.

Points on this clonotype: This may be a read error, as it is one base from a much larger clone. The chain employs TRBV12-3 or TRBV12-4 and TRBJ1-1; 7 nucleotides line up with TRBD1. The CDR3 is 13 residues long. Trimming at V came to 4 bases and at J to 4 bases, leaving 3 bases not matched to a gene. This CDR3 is CASSSTGTTEAFF. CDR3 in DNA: TGTGCCAGCAGTTCGACAGGGACCACTGAAGCTTTCTTT.

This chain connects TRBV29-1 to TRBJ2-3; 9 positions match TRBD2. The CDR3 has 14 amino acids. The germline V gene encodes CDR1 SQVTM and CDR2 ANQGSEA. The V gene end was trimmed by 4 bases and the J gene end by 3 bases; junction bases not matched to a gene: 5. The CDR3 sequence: CSVGLAGNTDTQYF. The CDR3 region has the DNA TGCAGCGTTGGGCTAGCGGGGAATACAGATACGCAGTATTTT.

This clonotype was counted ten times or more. The CDR3 is CASSLVGAGANVLTF. CDR3 coding DNA: TGTGCCAGCAGCTTAGTGGGGGCTGGGGCCAACGTCCTGACTTTC. The chain is built from TRBV7-6 and TRBJ2-6, with D perhaps TRBD1 or TRBD2 (5 bases each). Germline lookup yields CDR1 SGHVS and CDR2 FNYEAQ. Trimming stripped 1 base from V and 2 bases from J, with 6 bases between. This CDR3 contains 15 residues.

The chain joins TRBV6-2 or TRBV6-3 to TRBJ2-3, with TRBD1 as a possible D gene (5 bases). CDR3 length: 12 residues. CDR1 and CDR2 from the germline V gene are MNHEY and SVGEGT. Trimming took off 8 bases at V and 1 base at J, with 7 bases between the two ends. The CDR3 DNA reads TGTGCCAGCCTAGGGGGCACAGATACGCAGTATTTT. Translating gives CASLGGTDTQYF.

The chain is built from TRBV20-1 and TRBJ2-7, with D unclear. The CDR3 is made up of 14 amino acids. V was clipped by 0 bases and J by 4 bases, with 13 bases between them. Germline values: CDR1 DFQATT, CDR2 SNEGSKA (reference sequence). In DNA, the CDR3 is TGCAGTGCTAGAGATGTCCAACAGAGGTACGAGCAGTACTTC. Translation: CSARDVQQRYEQYF.

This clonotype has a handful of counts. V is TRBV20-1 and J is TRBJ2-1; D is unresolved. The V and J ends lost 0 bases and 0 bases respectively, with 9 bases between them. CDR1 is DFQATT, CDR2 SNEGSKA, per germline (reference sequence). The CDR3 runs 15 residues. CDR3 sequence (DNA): TGCAGTGCTAGAGATCGCCGGAGCTCCTACAATGAGCAGTTCTTC. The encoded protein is CSARDRRSSYNEQFF.

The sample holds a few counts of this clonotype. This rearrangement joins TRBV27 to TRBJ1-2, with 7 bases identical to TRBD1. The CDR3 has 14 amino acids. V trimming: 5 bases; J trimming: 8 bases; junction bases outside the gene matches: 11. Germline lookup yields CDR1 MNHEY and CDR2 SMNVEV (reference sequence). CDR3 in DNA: TGTGCCAGCAGTCCTTGGGACAGTGAAAGGGGCTACACCTTC. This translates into CASSPWDSERGYTF.